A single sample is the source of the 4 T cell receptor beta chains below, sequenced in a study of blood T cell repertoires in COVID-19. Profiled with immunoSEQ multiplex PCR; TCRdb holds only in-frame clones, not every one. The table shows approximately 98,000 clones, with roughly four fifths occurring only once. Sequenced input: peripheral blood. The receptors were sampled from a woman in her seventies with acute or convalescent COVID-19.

The CDR3 is CASSLQGTNEKLFF. The CDR3 region has the DNA TGTGCCAGCAGCCTACAGGGGACTAATGAAAAACTGTTTTTT. This chain links TRBV3-1 (or the pseudogene TRBV3-2) with TRBJ1-4, with 7 positions matching TRBD1. The CDR3 covers 14 residues. Germline V gives CDR1 LGHDT, CDR2 YNNKEL (reference sequence). The J segment lost 2 bases and the V segment lost 4 bases, leaving 1 base of the junction unmatched.

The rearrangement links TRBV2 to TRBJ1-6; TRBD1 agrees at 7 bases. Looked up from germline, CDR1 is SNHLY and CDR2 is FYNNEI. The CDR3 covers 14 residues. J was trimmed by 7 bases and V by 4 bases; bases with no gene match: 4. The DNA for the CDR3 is TGTGCCAGCAGTGGGGACAGCGACAATTCACCCCTCCACTTT. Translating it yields CASSGDSDNSPLHF.

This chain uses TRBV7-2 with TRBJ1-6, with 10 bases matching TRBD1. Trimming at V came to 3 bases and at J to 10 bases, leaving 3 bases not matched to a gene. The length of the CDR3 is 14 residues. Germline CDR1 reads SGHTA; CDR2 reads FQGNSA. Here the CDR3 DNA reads TGTGCCAGCAGCTTGAGGACAGGGGGATCACCCCTCCACTTT. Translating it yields CASSLRTGGSPLHF.

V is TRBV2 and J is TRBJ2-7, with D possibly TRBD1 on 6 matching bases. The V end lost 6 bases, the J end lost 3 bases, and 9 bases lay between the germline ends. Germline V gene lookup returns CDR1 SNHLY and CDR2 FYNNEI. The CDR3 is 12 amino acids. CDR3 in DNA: TGTGCCAGCAGCCCCAGGGGCTACGAGCAGTACGTC. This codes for CASSPRGYEQYV.